The present T cell receptor (beta chain) was sequenced within a study of cytomegalovirus exposure and HLA in healthy donors. Of note for this clone: Its antigen remains unknown.

Study conclusions and caveats: CMV antigen specificity was confirmed in vitro for a few CMV-associated chains. Most TCRs appeared rarely, but some public TCRs recurred in many donors.

Method: immunoSEQ multiplex PCR; TCRdb's copy keeps in-frame clones and lacks some. Of about 79,000 clones in the sample, over 85% were seen once. The sequence was collected from a woman between 25 and 40 years old in good health and CMV-seronegative. The sequenced sample consisted of PBMCs.

The CDR3 DNA is TGTGCCAGCAGCGTGAGCGGAAACACCATATATTTT. This translates into CASSVSGNTIYF. The chain carries TRBV9 and TRBJ1-3; D remains unclear. V was cut by 2 bases and J by 4 bases, with 4 bases left in between. Germline V gene sequence: CDR1 SGDLS, CDR2 YYNGEE. The length of the CDR3 is 12 residues.